This T cell receptor (beta chain) emerged from a study of T cells after yellow fever vaccination. Study-wide context: Low-cell-number fractions were prepared with SMART-Seq v4 Ultra Low Input. Findings and limits, study-wide: The bulk population could contribute abundant contaminating clonotypes to FACS-sorted repertoires. It was a small share of clonotypes that appeared in both CD4 and CD8 compartments.

This CDR3 has 15 amino acids. Trimming cost V 1 base and J 8 bases, with 15 bases left between them. Germline values: CDR1 LGHNA, CDR2 YSLEER. This clonotype was seen only a few times. Antigen unknown. In making TCR cDNA, 5'RACE template switching added a universal primer site and UMIs to it. Each CDR3 protein gets one entry after TCRdb re-called the 5' RACE reads with MiXCR. Of about 370,000 distinct CDR3 sequences listed, approximately 10% are singletons. The V call is TRBV4-3, the J call TRBJ1-5; no definite D call. The receptor's source is a man aged 18 to 30 who received the YFV17D yellow fever vaccine. Sequenced material: PBMCs, taken on the day of the first yellow fever vaccination. CDR3: CASSQGLGPGEPQHF. In DNA form, the CDR3 reads TGCGCCAGCAGCCAAGGCCTCGGACCGGGCGAGCCCCAGCATTTT.